This paragraph covers one T cell receptor (beta chain) sequence. Investigators divided CD4+ cells into CD45RA+ naive and CD45RA-negative memory subsets. The data derive from a study of shared clonotypes between healthy human individuals. Some clones are missing from TCRdb's copy, which holds only in-frame ones; the method was immunoSEQ multiplex PCR. This sample has some 1,400,000 clones; more than 95% occur once, and the top ten carry over 1%. The germline V gene has CDR1 MNHNS and CDR2 SASEGT. The CDR3 is 14 amino acids. The V and J ends lost 7 bases and 8 bases respectively, with 15 bases between them.

Specimen: naive CD4+ T cells sorted from blood. Sample subset: CD45RA+ positively selected. The sequence was obtained from a man aged 25-45 years in good health. The rearrangement joins TRBV6-1 to TRBJ1-6, with D perhaps matching TRBD1 (5 bases). CDR3 sequence (DNA): TGTGCCAGCAAAGAATGGGACTCGCATTCACCCCTCCACTTT. It specifies CASKEWDSHSPLHF.